These T cell receptor beta chains were read from a single sample in a study of regulatory T cells in long-lasting Graves disease. One entry per CDR3 protein results from TCRdb running MiXCR on the multiplex PCR reads. Of approximately 380,000 distinct CDR3 sequences in the sample, around 20% were seen once. The source was peripheral blood mononuclear cells (PBMCs), collected when the disease was refractory, from a patient treated with antithyroid drugs. These receptors all come from a female donor with Graves disease. The CDR3 runs from the conserved cysteine through the conserved F or W. Fields, in order: CDR3 protein, V gene, J gene, clone size. Some rows have no size entry. The others give once, few or many, or a class for an expanded clone.

CASSQLINEQYF,TRBV3-1,TRBJ2-7,many
CASSELEENTEAFF,TRBV2,TRBJ1-1,many
CASRGFDEQYF,TRBV7-9,TRBJ2-7,many
CAGSVTSGSTYEQYF,TRBV6-1,TRBJ2-7,few
CASRHTSSYEQYF,TRBV7-9,TRBJ2-7,few
CATRGTEFSNQPQHF,TRBV24-1,TRBJ1-5,few
CSATALTVGGEQYF,TRBV20-1,TRBJ2-7,few
CASSLTQGLAGGYTGELFF,TRBV5-1,TRBJ2-2,-
CASSYSLDRADYEQYF,TRBV6-6,TRBJ2-7,many
CATSRETGGTNTGELFF,TRBV15,TRBJ2-2,-
CASSFNGVWDSNTEAFF,TRBV5-1,TRBJ1-1,many
CAITQQENTEAFF,TRBV10-3,TRBJ1-1,few
CASSLLSGRVNEQFF,TRBV5-5,-,-
CASSEVVFGSPSDNEQFF,TRBV6-1,TRBJ2-1,-
CASSDGRGGETQYF,TRBV2,TRBJ2-5,many
CASSRGQPRTYEQYF,TRBV28,TRBJ2-7,few
CASSLDGAAGNTIYF,TRBV11-2,TRBJ1-3,-
CASRPGTGMNTEAFF,TRBV19,TRBJ1-1,-
CATSGGTSGSRDEQFF,TRBV24-1,TRBJ2-1,-
CSTRTGGPRETQYF,TRBV29-1,TRBJ2-5,few
CASSYYVGDNEQYF,TRBV6-2/TRBV6-3,TRBJ2-7,many
CASSVRTGHTEAFF,TRBV11-2,TRBJ1-1,many
CATSRARTEMGQETQYF,TRBV15,TRBJ2-5,many
CASSQEGVREGNTEAFF,TRBV4-1,TRBJ1-1,-
CASSLGPPGSNQPQHF,TRBV27,TRBJ1-5,many
CATSPPIAYEQYF,TRBV28,TRBJ2-7,-
CASSSARKALQETQYF,TRBV18,TRBJ2-5,many
CASSSSGSTGETQYF,TRBV6-5,TRBJ2-5,many
CASSRGVAKSSYNEQFF,TRBV2,TRBJ2-1,-
CASQTPPGERGTNEKLFF,TRBV19,TRBJ1-4,-
CASSLYPGGTNYYEQYF,TRBV27,TRBJ2-7,-
CSAPVPGETQYF,TRBV20-1,TRBJ2-5,few
CASSGLGWGNTEAFF,TRBV4-1,TRBJ1-1,few